Below, 24 T cell receptor beta chains from the same sample are listed, as sequenced in a study of identical twins. TCRdb re-called the 5' RACE reads with MiXCR, one entry per CDR3 protein. This table has around 530,000 distinct CDR3 sequences, approximately 16% appearing once. These data were also filed under a second study, of yellow fever vaccine responses in identical twins.

The sample taken for sequencing was CD4+ T cells sorted from blood. The receptors come from a woman younger than 35 in good health.

The CDR3 is CSAKGLGETQYF. In nucleotides, the CDR3 is TGCAGTGCCAAAGGACTAGGAGAGACCCAGTACTTC. This chain joins TRBV20-1 and TRBJ2-5; 7 bases fit TRBD2. The CDR3 loop spans 12 amino acids. Losses at the gene ends were 6 bases for V and 4 bases for J; bases not matched to a gene: 5. The germline CDR1 and CDR2 sequences are DFQATT and SNEGSKA (reference sequence).

The V and J genes are TRBV20-1 and TRBJ2-3; unclear D gene. Trimming took 0 bases from V and 1 from J, leaving 17 bases between them. The CDR3 is made up of 17 amino acids. Germline CDR1 reads DFQATT; CDR2 reads SNEGSKA (reference sequence). CDR3: CSARDLVGPPGTDTQYF. CDR3 in DNA: TGCAGTGCTAGAGATCTGGTAGGCCCACCCGGCACAGATACGCAGTATTTT.

This clonotype has only a few counts. As DNA, the CDR3 is TGTGCCACCAGTACGAGCCGGGGATGGAGCACAGATACGCAGTATTTT. Its translation: CATSTSRGWSTDTQYF. V is TRBV24-1 and J is TRBJ2-3; weak D call: TRBD2 (5 bases). The CDR3 spans 16 residues. The germline V gene has CDR1 KGHDR and CDR2 SFDVKD. Trimming took off 6 bases at V and 0 bases at J, with 15 bases between the two ends.

This clonotype has only a few counts. The V and J genes are TRBV10-3 and TRBJ2-1, with 10 bases fitting TRBD1. The CDR3 contains 15 residues. CDR1 is ENHRY, CDR2 SYGVKD, per germline. With 0 bases clipped from V and 9 bases from J, the junction kept 5 bases outside the gene matches. CDR3 DNA sequence: TGTGCCATCAGTGAGTCCGCGGGACAGGGGTTTGAGCAGTTCTTC. Translated: CAISESAGQGFEQFF.

Worth noting for this clonotype: At one of its ends the junction is not consistent with the germline gene, which may arise from a read error. The chain links TRBV4-1 to TRBJ2-1; TRBD1 matches at 9 bases. Germline assignment: CDR1 MGHRA and CDR2 YSYEKL. This CDR3 comprises 15 residues. As DNA, the CDR3 is TGCGCCAGCAGCCAAGATCTTGGACAGGGGATTTGGCATAGCTTC. Its protein is CASSQDLGQGIWHSF.

The chain links TRBV11-2 to TRBJ2-2; 14 nucleotides line up with TRBD2. This CDR3 has 17 amino acids. V shed 4 bases and J 6 bases; nucleotides not matched to a gene: 7. Germline-derived CDR1 and CDR2 are SGHAT and FQNNGV. Here the CDR3 DNA reads TGTGCCAGCAGCTCGACTAGCGGGAGGGCCGTTGCCGGGGAGCTGTTTTTT. It is translated as CASSSTSGRAVAGELFF. Full variable domain (outside the CDR3, taken from reference TRBV11-2 and TRBJ2-2): EAGVAQSPRYKIIEKRQSVAFWCNPISGHATLYWYQQILGQGPKLLIQFQNNGVVDDSQLPKDRFSAERLKGVDSTLKIQPAKLEDSAVYLCASSSTSGRAVAGELFFGEGSRLTVL.

This clonotype was seen a few times. The J gene is TRBJ2-2, the V gene TRBV5-1; a possible D gene is TRBD1 (6 bases). The germline CDR1 and CDR2 sequences are SGHRS and YFSETQ. The CDR3 runs to 15 residues. V lost 3 bases, J lost 6 bases, and 15 bases lay in between. The CDR3 reads CASSSRTGSPGELFF. As DNA, the CDR3 is TGCGCCAGCAGCTCAAGAACAGGGAGTCCCGGGGAGCTGTTTTTT.

The chain combines TRBV10-3 with TRBJ2-7; D assignment may be TRBD1 or TRBD2 (5 bases each). This CDR3 comprises 15 residues. Germline lookup yields CDR1 ENHRY and CDR2 SYGVKD. Trimming took off 6 bases at V and 1 base at J, with 16 bases between the two ends. CDR3: CAIRSGPTNSYEQYF. Here the CDR3 DNA reads TGTGCCATCAGATCGGGACCAACGAATTCCTACGAGCAGTACTTC.

V is TRBV25-1 and J is TRBJ2-1; D perhaps matches TRBD2 (5 bases). The CDR3 runs to 16 residues. V shed 3 bases and J shed 4 bases, with 16 bases lying between them. CDR1 and CDR2 (germline): MGHDK, SYGVNS. CDR3 nucleotide sequence: TGTGCCAGCAGTGATCGAGAGGGAACCCTTTACAATGAGCAGTTCTTC. Protein product: CASSDREGTLYNEQFF.

This clonotype occurred a few times. The rearrangement joins TRBV14 to TRBJ1-1; D is possibly TRBD1 (5 bases). From germline, CDR1 is SGHDN and CDR2 FVKESK. Trimming stripped 6 bases from V and 4 bases from J, with 21 bases between. CDR3 length equals 16 residues. The CDR3 loop reads CASRERVGGVSTEAFF. In DNA, the CDR3 is TGTGCCAGCAGAGAGCGAGTGGGGGGAGTGAGCACTGAAGCTTTCTTT.

Ten or more counts support this clonotype. This chain uses TRBV4-1 with TRBJ1-1; the D is unclear. Trimming took off 2 bases at V and 4 bases at J, with 8 bases between the two ends. Germline lookup yields CDR1 MGHRA and CDR2 YSYEKL. The CDR3 has 13 amino acids. The CDR3 here is CASSQLTSTEAFF. Written as DNA, the CDR3 is TGCGCCAGCAGCCAATTGACAAGCACTGAAGCTTTCTTT.

This clonotype was seen a handful of times. This chain uses TRBV27 with TRBJ2-2; 8 bases are shared with TRBD2. This CDR3 is built from 15 residues. CDR1 and CDR2 (germline): MNHEY, SMNVEV (reference sequence). Trimming cost V 7 bases and J 6 bases; bases outside gene matches: 10. The CDR3 here is CASKREGGVSGELFF. The CDR3 DNA is TGTGCCAGCAAACGGGAGGGGGGGGTGTCCGGGGAGCTGTTTTTT.

The sample holds a few counts of this clonotype. V is TRBV5-1 and J is TRBJ2-5; 11 bases agree with TRBD2. V shed 3 bases, J shed 5 bases, and the junction held 9 bases outside the gene matches. Germline lookup yields CDR1 SGHRS and CDR2 YFSETQ. The CDR3 contains 16 residues. CDR3: CASSSLLTSGAETQYF. The CDR3 DNA follows: TGCGCCAGCAGCTCACTTTTGACTAGCGGGGCGGAGACCCAGTACTTC.

The chain has TRBV5-1 and TRBJ2-3; possible D gene TRBD2, 6 bases. Germline loops: CDR1 SGHRS, CDR2 YFSETQ. The length of the CDR3 is 15 residues. Trimming stripped 3 bases from V and 5 bases from J, with 16 bases between. The CDR3 DNA sequence: TGCGCCAGCAGCTACACCCTAGCGACCCTAGATACGCAGTATTTT. It encodes CASSYTLATLDTQYF.

The chain recombines TRBV20-1 with TRBJ1-2, with a possible D match to TRBD1 (6 bases). V lost 0 bases and J lost 2, with 13 bases in between. The CDR3 contains 15 residues. Germline V gives CDR1 DFQATT, CDR2 SNEGSKA (reference sequence). The CDR3 DNA is TGCAGTGCTAGAGAAGGGGGACTGGCAAACTATGGCTACACCTTC. Residues: CSAREGGLANYGYTF.

The rearrangement links TRBV5-1 to TRBJ2-2; TRBD1 matches 10 bases. This CDR3 is 17 amino acids long. Germline trimming cut 3 bases from V and 4 bases from J; bases unmatched to any gene: 9. CDR1 is SGHRS and CDR2 is YFSETQ in the germline V gene. Here the CDR3 reads CASSSDRGRGSTGELFF. The CDR3 DNA reads TGCGCCAGCAGCTCAGACAGGGGGCGCGGGAGCACCGGGGAGCTGTTTTTT.

This clonotype was counted only a few times. The chain has TRBV3-1 and TRBJ2-1, with 12 bases fitting TRBD2. Germline CDR1 is LGHDT and CDR2 is YNNKEL (reference sequence). J lost 6 bases, V lost 0 bases, and 9 bases had no gene match. The CDR3 length is 18 residues. The CDR3 DNA is TGTGCCAGCAGCCAAGATAGATCTAGCGGGGGGGTGGGCAATGAGCAGTTCTTC. It encodes CASSQDRSSGGVGNEQFF.

This clonotype was recorded a few times. V and J are TRBV9 and TRBJ1-3; D is ambiguous. The CDR3 extends over 16 amino acids. Per the germline V gene, CDR1 is SGDLS and CDR2 is YYNGEE. Trimming took 2 bases from V and 1 from J, leaving 13 bases between them. The CDR3 bases are TGTGCCAGCAGCGTTGGTGTTCCGTTGTCTGGAAACACCATATATTTT. Its protein is CASSVGVPLSGNTIYF.

The chain is built from TRBV12-3 or TRBV12-4 and TRBJ1-1; D ambiguous. There are 14 residues in the CDR3. V was cut by 2 bases and J by 2 bases, with 9 bases left in between. Here the CDR3 DNA reads TGTGCCAGCAGTTTAACGTTGGTAAACACTGAAGCTTTCTTT. It translates to CASSLTLVNTEAFF.

CDR3 sequence reads: CASQGSNQPQHF. The CDR3 DNA reads TGTGCCAGTCAGGGTAGCAATCAGCCCCAGCATTTT. This sequence joins TRBV2 and TRBJ1-5, with D maybe TRBD1 (5 bases). The germline V gene has CDR1 SNHLY and CDR2 FYNNEI. The ends were cut back, 9 bases at V and 0 bases at J, with 6 bases in the middle. The CDR3 is 12 residues long.

This clonotype has more than one count but fewer than ten. This chain joins TRBV20-1 and TRBJ1-6; no firm D call. The CDR3 sequence is 16 residues long. Trimming removed 4 bases from V and 6 bases from J, with 19 bases in between. Germline V gene sequence: CDR1 DFQATT, CDR2 SNEGSKA (reference sequence). CDR3 sequence: CSATRQTRLFNSPLHF. The CDR3 DNA sequence: TGCAGTGCTACACGGCAGACCAGGTTGTTTAATTCACCCCTCCACTTT.

The J gene is TRBJ2-1, the V gene TRBV12-3 or TRBV12-4; 8 nucleotides agree with TRBD2. The CDR3 has 16 residues. V trimming: 2 bases; J trimming: 8 bases; junction bases outside the gene matches: 11. The DNA of the CDR3 is TGTGCCAGCAGTTTAATAAAGCGGGAGCCTCGATATGAGCAGTTCTTC. Its translation is CASSLIKREPRYEQFF.

This clonotype turned up a few times. The rearrangement uses TRBV13 and TRBJ1-2, with D hard to call. Trimming shortened V by 0 bases and J by 4 bases, and 15 bases separated the two germline ends. The CDR3 loop spans 16 amino acids. Germline loops: CDR1 PRHDT, CDR2 FYEKMQ (reference sequence). The CDR3 nucleotides read TGTGCCAGCAGCTTAGGGTTATCGGGTTCTACCTATGGCTACACCTTC. Its protein is CASSLGLSGSTYGYTF.

V usage is TRBV12-3 or TRBV12-4 and J usage is TRBJ2-1, with 9 bases fitting TRBD2. The CDR3 has 15 residues. J lost 8 bases, V lost 3 bases, and 8 bases had no gene match. The DNA for the CDR3 is TGTGCCAGCAGTTTTGCGGGGGGGCCTAGTGATGAGCAGTTCTTC. It specifies CASSFAGGPSDEQFF.